The T cell receptor beta chain described here comes from a study of CD8+CD57+ T cells in acquired aplastic anemia. Notes on the study in general: Patients and controls were found to share some 30 CD8+ CDR3 sequences.

Template material for TCR beta VDJ and CDR3 profiling consisted of genomic DNA. In TCRdb, the reads were re-called with MiXCR into one record per CDR3 protein. This table has about 150,000 distinct CDR3 sequences, 40% to 60% appearing once. Patients sequenced had flow cytometry evidence of CD8+CD57+ cell expansion. This clonotype was observed a handful of times. Antigen unknown. CDR1 and CDR2 from the germline V gene are ENHRY and SYGVKD. Trimming took off 2 bases at V and 1 base at J, with 11 bases between the two ends. This CDR3 region has 15 residues. The material sequenced was sorted CD4+, CD8+, or CD8+CD57+ T cells (not recorded which) from PBMCs. The rearrangement links TRBV10-3 to TRBJ1-1, with D uncertain. The TCR comes from a human donor with aplastic anemia. The chain's CDR3 is CAISEPGRRNTEAFF. The CDR3 coding sequence is TGTGCCATCAGTGAGCCCGGACGGAGGAACACTGAAGCTTTCTTT.